This is a list of T cell receptor beta chains from one sample in a study of control samples from healthy donors and cancer patients. Clones were read by immunoSEQ multiplex PCR, and TCRdb kept only the in-frame ones, dropping some. The profile shows 150,000 or so clones, roughly 94% of them singletons. Sequenced material: PBMCs. All receptors come from a man aged 55 to 70 with colorectal cancer. The CDR3 runs from the conserved cysteine through the conserved F or W.

V gene	J gene	CDR3 protein
TRBV3-1/TRBV3-2	TRBJ1-5	CASSQLPLPGQPQHF
TRBV5-6	TRBJ2-5	CASSGGTRGVLQETQYF
TRBV5-1	TRBJ2-7	CASSLEGSEQYF
TRBV7-9	TRBJ2-7	CASRWGQGGEQYF
TRBV3-1/TRBV3-2	TRBJ2-1	CASSQEGGQNEQFF
TRBV4-1	TRBJ2-1	CASSPQRGGNNEQFF
TRBV27	TRBJ2-7	CATSPALDGAYEQYF
TRBV9	TRBJ2-5	CASSETGDQETQYF
TRBV3-1/TRBV3-2	TRBJ1-2	CASSQGRGGGYTF
TRBV5-4	TRBJ2-7	CASSPWVGGEQYF
TRBV19	TRBJ1-5	CASSISVDRLDQPQHF
TRBV7-2	TRBJ1-1	CASSLQVPNTEAFF
TRBV10-3	TRBJ1-2	CAIRDQGRDYGYTF
TRBV28	TRBJ2-1	CASSQIGKGYNEQFF
TRBV5-4	TRBJ2-7	CASSLGAGAYEQYF
TRBV12-3/TRBV12-4	TRBJ1-1	CASSRDASLRAFF
TRBV28	TRBJ2-1	CASSGTGVFTNEQFF
TRBV29-1	TRBJ2-1	CSVRTSGVDEQFF
TRBV5-1	TRBJ2-7	CASSLDGGDSVSYEQYF
TRBV9	TRBJ2-2	CASSPRTGGTGELFF
TRBV7-9	TRBJ2-7	CASSPRTSGPYEQYF
TRBV6-1	TRBJ2-1	CASSALGGSSYNEQFF
TRBV2	TRBJ1-1	CASGGGMMNTEAFF
TRBV5-4	TRBJ2-2	CASSELGTGELFF
TRBV29-1	TRBJ2-7	CSVRGGPGAGEQYF
TRBV13	TRBJ2-2	CASSLTLGELFF
TRBV5-1	TRBJ2-1	CASSLAVTLDNEQFF
TRBV6-2/TRBV6-3	TRBJ2-1	CASSDNEQFF
TRBV7-8	TRBJ2-5	CASSRTQETQYF
TRBV5-1	TRBJ1-1	CASSYSGNTEAFF
TRBV19	TRBJ1-5	CASSIRQLVSNQPQHF
TRBV6-5	TRBJ1-5	CATAMTGNNQPQHF
TRBV3-1/TRBV3-2	TRBJ1-1	CASSQDLAGRGAFF
TRBV5-1	TRBJ2-1	CASSFLQGAGYNEQFF
TRBV12-3/TRBV12-4	TRBJ1-1	CASRGTTNTEAFF
TRBV30	TRBJ1-1	CAWRSSGRPNTEAFF
TRBV5-1	TRBJ2-3	CASSFGGKGGTQYF
TRBV7-2	TRBJ1-5	CASMGGYNQPQHF
TRBV6-6	TRBJ2-5	CASSPGLEETQYF